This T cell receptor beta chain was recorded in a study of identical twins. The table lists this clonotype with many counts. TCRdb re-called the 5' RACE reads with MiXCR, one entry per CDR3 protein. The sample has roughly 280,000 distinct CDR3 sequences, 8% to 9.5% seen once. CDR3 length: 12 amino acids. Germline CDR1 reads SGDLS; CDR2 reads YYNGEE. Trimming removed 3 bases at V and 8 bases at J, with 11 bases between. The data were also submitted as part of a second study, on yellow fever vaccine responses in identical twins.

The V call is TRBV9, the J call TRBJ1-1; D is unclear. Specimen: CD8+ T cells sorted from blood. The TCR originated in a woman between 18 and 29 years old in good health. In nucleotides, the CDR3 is TGTGCCAGCAGCGCCGACACCGAAGAAGCTTTCTTT. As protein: CASSADTEEAFF.